This note documents a single TCR beta chain sequence. In the authors' workflow: Estimation of nucleated cell counts relied on the amplification of reference gene primers. TCRdb's copy holds only in-frame clones and misses some; the assay was immunoSEQ multiplex PCR. V and J calls and clone size are given by that table; D and trimming were obtained from the DNA. The table includes approximately 89,000 clones, 75% to 85% detected once. This sample was taken from a study of blood T cell repertoires in COVID-19. This CDR3 has 15 amino acids. Trimming left V 5 bases short and J 7 bases short, with 18 bases between. Germline V gene lookup returns CDR1 SGHDT and CDR2 YYEEEE.

The J gene is TRBJ1-4, the V gene TRBV5-6; D possibly corresponds to TRBD1 (6 bases). The source material was peripheral blood. The TCR comes from an older man with acute or convalescent COVID-19. CDR3 in amino acids: CASRPIQGIGEKLFF. For the CDR3, the DNA is TGTGCCAGCAGGCCTATACAGGGAATAGGTGAAAAACTGTTTTTT.